This T cell receptor (beta chain) derives from a study of neurological immune-mediated disorders. Volunteers from a blood bank in Maryland, USA, made up the healthy controls. The sorted libraries took approximately 1 million CD4+ or CD8+ T cells. With 10-nucleotide random UMIs included, cDNA was synthesized by 5'RACE. A single record per CDR3 protein comes from TCRdb applying MiXCR to the 5' RACE reads. The sample records about 18,000 distinct CDR3 sequences, around 10% being singletons. Study observations and caveats: TCR-beta repertoires seemed private in all groups, with no expanded CDR3 amino acid sequences shared.

Germline V lookup: CDR1 MDHEN, CDR2 SYDVKM. The CDR3 sequence is 16 residues long. Trimming removed 8 bases from V and 4 bases from J; junction bases left unmatched: 13. As to this clonotype: The antigen is not known.

The sequence came from a woman aged 45-59 years in good health. Sequencing was carried out using CD8+ T cells from blood. The chain is built from TRBV28 and TRBJ2-1, with TRBD1 matching over 8 bases. CDR3 bases: TGTGCCAGCCTTACTTTGACAGGGGCTTTGTACAATGAGCAGTTCTTC. Translation gives CASLTLTGALYNEQFF.